Following are 14 T cell receptor beta chains from one sample sequenced in a study of OX40 agonist ivuxolimab in advanced cancers. Measured with immunoSEQ multiplex PCR; TCRdb has only the in-frame clones, and not every one. The top ten hold 0.45% to 0.65% of the sample, which has around 100,000 clones, 91% seen once. The material sequenced was CD4+ or CD8+ T cells sorted from blood, taken in a trial of the OX40 agonist ivuxolimab. The receptors come from an adult with an advanced solid tumor such as melanoma, head and neck, liver or kidney cancer.

The V and J genes are TRBV15 and TRBJ2-3; a possible D gene is TRBD2 (6 bases). In germline, CDR1 is LNHNV, CDR2 YYDKDF (reference sequence). There are 15 residues in the CDR3. V was clipped by 0 bases and J by 2 bases, with 9 bases between them. CDR3 in DNA: TGTGCCACCAGCAGAGATCGGGGGAACACAGATACGCAGTATTTT. This translates into CATSRDRGNTDTQYF.

The chain has TRBV2 and TRBJ2-2, with TRBD1 identical over 7 bases. CDR3 length: 14 residues. Trimming at V came to 6 bases and at J to 4 bases, leaving 5 bases not matched to a gene. Germline-derived CDR1 and CDR2 are SNHLY and FYNNEI. The CDR3, as DNA: TGTGCCAGCAGCAACAACAGGGGCACCGGGGAGCTGTTTTTT. Translation: CASSNNRGTGELFF.

This clone was counted a few times. V and J are TRBV6-1 and TRBJ2-1, with D perhaps matching TRBD1 (5 bases). Looked up from germline, CDR1 is MNHNS and CDR2 is SASEGT. This CDR3 contains 15 residues. The V gene lost 5 bases and the J gene lost 0 bases, with 11 bases spanning the gap. For the CDR3, the DNA is TGTGCCAGCAGTAAGGACACCCTCTCCTACAATGAGCAGTTCTTC. Translating it yields CASSKDTLSYNEQFF.

V and J are TRBV7-9 and TRBJ1-1; the D is unclear. The V gene's germline CDR1 is SEHNR and CDR2 FQNEAQ (reference sequence). The CDR3 runs to 13 residues. V gave up 4 bases and J gave up 0 bases, with 6 bases separating them. CDR3 DNA sequence: TGTGCCAGCAGCTCTAAGTTGAACACTGAAGCTTTCTTT. Residues: CASSSKLNTEAFF. The whole variable domain, filled in from reference TRBV7-9 and TRBJ1-1, reads DTGVSQNPRHKITKRGQNVTFRCDPISEHNRLYWYRQTLGQGPEFLTYFQNEAQLEKSRLLSDRFSAERPKGSFSTLEIQRTEQGDSAMYLCASSSKLNTEAFFGQGTRLTVV.

This chain uses TRBV5-4 with TRBJ2-3; either TRBD1 or TRBD2 may supply D (5 bases each). The CDR3 extends over 16 amino acids. Deletions cut 0 bases from V and 2 bases from J, with 13 bases between. In germline, CDR1 is SGHNT, CDR2 YYREEE (reference sequence). The CDR3 loop is CASSLAGTRITDTQYF. The DNA of the CDR3 is TGTGCCAGCAGCTTGGCCGGGACGCGGATCACAGATACGCAGTATTTT.

This clone was counted once. The CDR3 region has the DNA TGTGCCAGCAGCCTTACGGGAGAGCTGGATGAGCAGTTCTTC. Its translation is CASSLTGELDEQFF. This chain joins TRBV4-2 and TRBJ2-1, with a tentative D call TRBD2 (6 bases). The germline CDR1 and CDR2 sequences are LGHNA and YNFKEQ. CDR3 size: 14 residues. Trimming took 4 bases from V and 8 from J, leaving 15 bases between them.

The chain is built from TRBV4-2 and TRBJ2-7; D not resolved. CDR1 and CDR2 (germline): LGHNA, YNFKEQ. The V end was cut by 0 bases, the J end by 3 bases, with 6 bases between. The CDR3 loop spans 13 amino acids. For the CDR3, the DNA is TGTGCCAGCAGCCAAGATGTCAGCTACGAGCAGTACTTC. Translated: CASSQDVSYEQYF.

The chain combines TRBV28 with TRBJ2-1; TRBD2 matches at 8 bases. The CDR3 runs 15 residues. Germline CDR1 and CDR2: MDHEN and SYDVKM. V was clipped by 3 bases and J by 7 bases; unmatched bases: 8. Here the CDR3 reads CASSFGGLGGNEQFF. CDR3 bases: TGTGCCAGCAGTTTTGGGGGACTAGGGGGGAATGAGCAGTTCTTC.

CDR3 residues: CASSIGRAGRNTEAFF. The CDR3 region has the DNA TGTGCCAGTAGTATAGGCCGGGCCGGCCGGAACACTGAAGCTTTCTTT. The chain carries TRBV19 and TRBJ1-1; no definite D call. CDR1 and CDR2 from the germline V gene are LNHDA and SQIVND (reference sequence). This CDR3 has 16 residues. V dropped 1 base and J dropped 1 base, with 13 bases sitting between them.

This clone was seen a single time. The chain joins TRBV6-1 to TRBJ1-5; D is unresolved. Trimming took off 4 bases at V and 3 bases at J, with 16 bases between the two ends. Germline CDR1 and CDR2: MNHNS and SASEGT. The CDR3 loop spans 16 amino acids. The CDR3 coding sequence is TGTGCCAGCAGTGTTTCGGCCCAACCCTACAATCAGCCCCAGCATTTT. This translates into CASSVSAQPYNQPQHF.

The chain employs TRBV4-1 and TRBJ1-5, with TRBD1 matching 8 bases. CDR1 is MGHRA, CDR2 YSYEKL, per germline. Unmatched junction bases numbered 11, after V lost 4 bases and J lost 3 bases. The CDR3 runs 17 residues. CDR3 coding DNA: TGCGCCAGCAGCCCTCCCCCCACAGGGGGGGCCAATCAGCCCCAGCATTTT. This encodes CASSPPPTGGANQPQHF.

The chain recombines TRBV2 with TRBJ1-1; D uncertain. V was cut by 3 bases and J by 5 bases, with 7 bases left in between. CDR1 and CDR2 from the germline V gene are SNHLY and FYNNEI. The CDR3 sequence is 12 residues long. In DNA form, the CDR3 reads TGTGCCAGCAGTGAGCAAGGGACTGAAGCTTTCTTT. As protein: CASSEQGTEAFF.

In its sample, this clone was seen once. The V call is TRBV4-3, the J call TRBJ2-3; TRBD1 might be the D (5 bases). V was pared by 0 bases and J by 2 bases, with 12 bases between. The CDR3 covers 16 residues. The germline gives CDR1 LGHNA, CDR2 YSLEER. CDR3 nucleotide sequence: TGCGCCAGCAGCCAAGAAGGGGTAATGAACACAGATACGCAGTATTTT. This translates into CASSQEGVMNTDTQYF.

The chain couples TRBV7-2 to TRBJ1-1; D not certain. The V and J ends lost 3 bases and 4 bases respectively, with 18 bases between them. Germline loops: CDR1 SGHTA, CDR2 FQGNSA. There are 16 residues in the CDR3. The CDR3 region has the DNA TGTGCCAGCAGCTTTTTCCCCAGAGGTCTTCGCACTGAAGCTTTCTTT. Its translation: CASSFFPRGLRTEAFF.